One and the same sample provided the 28 T cell receptor beta chains below, sequenced in a study of blood T cell repertoires in COVID-19. The table came from immunoSEQ multiplex PCR; TCRdb's copy has only in-frame clones and leaves some out. The data contain fewer than 250,000 clones, 92% of them singletons. Source material: peripheral blood. These receptors came from a young man with COVID-19, enrolled during active disease.

This sequence joins TRBV18 and TRBJ2-1; no definite D call. From germline, CDR1 is KGHSH and CDR2 LQKENI. The V end was cut by 0 bases, the J end by 6 bases, with 9 bases between. The CDR3 spans 14 residues. CDR3: CASSPPVVSNEQFF. CDR3 sequence (DNA): TGTGCCAGCTCACCACCAGTAGTGAGCAATGAGCAGTTCTTC.

V gene TRBV5-1 combines with J gene TRBJ2-7, with a possible D match to TRBD2 (6 bases). The ends were cut back, 0 bases at V and 3 bases at J, with 22 bases in the middle. Germline values: CDR1 SGHRS, CDR2 YFSETQ. The CDR3 extends over 18 amino acids. The CDR3: CASSLGPDARGGSYEQYF. CDR3 DNA: TGCGCCAGCAGCTTGGGTCCCGATGCTCGTGGGGGGAGCTACGAGCAGTACTTC.

The chain has TRBV18 and TRBJ1-5, with 8 bases lining up with TRBD1. From germline, CDR1 is KGHSH and CDR2 LQKENI. The CDR3 consists of 14 residues. V was pared by 4 bases and J by 7 bases, with 6 bases of the junction left unmatched. The chain's CDR3 is CASSQDRVGQPQHF. The DNA of the CDR3 is TGTGCCAGCTCACAGGACAGGGTGGGGCAGCCCCAGCATTTT.

In nucleotides, the CDR3 is TGTGCCAGCAGTGGGGCGAACACTGAAGCTTTCTTT. It yields the protein CASSGANTEAFF. J is TRBJ1-1 and V is TRBV2; D is unresolved. This CDR3 region has 12 residues. Germline CDR1 reads SNHLY; CDR2 reads FYNNEI. Trimming stripped 4 bases from V and 1 base from J, with 4 bases between.

V is TRBV3-1 (or the pseudogene TRBV3-2) and J is TRBJ2-5; no firm D call. V was pared by 0 bases and J by 5 bases, with 19 bases between. CDR1 is LGHDT and CDR2 is YNNKEL in the germline V gene (reference sequence). The CDR3 runs 17 residues. The CDR3 bases are TGTGCCAGCAGCCAAGATAGTGGTCTAGTGGTTTCGGAGACCCAGTACTTC. Translated: CASSQDSGLVVSETQYF.

The chain uses TRBV19 and TRBJ1-5; 10 nucleotides align to TRBD1. Germline V gives CDR1 LNHDA, CDR2 SQIVND (reference sequence). The CDR3 totals 14 residues. J was trimmed by 9 bases and V by 4 bases; bases with no gene match: 6. CDR3 amino acids: CASSTDRGLRPQHF. CDR3 sequence (DNA): TGTGCCAGTAGTACCGACAGGGGGCTAAGGCCCCAGCATTTT.

The chain employs TRBV25-1 and TRBJ1-6, with D perhaps matching TRBD1 (6 bases). CDR3 size: 15 residues. Germline V gene sequence: CDR1 MGHDK, CDR2 SYGVNS. The V end lost 4 bases, the J end lost 6 bases, and 13 bases lay between the germline ends. CDR3 region: CASSGSDRPNSPLHF. The CDR3 nucleotides read TGTGCCAGCAGTGGGTCAGACAGGCCTAATTCACCCCTCCACTTT.

The chain joins TRBV30 to TRBJ2-7; the match to TRBD1 covers 9 bases. The CDR3 extends over 14 amino acids. Germline V gene lookup returns CDR1 GTSNPN and CDR2 SVGIG (reference sequence). V gave up 0 bases and J gave up 5 bases; unmatched junction bases: 5. The CDR3 DNA follows: TGTGCCTGGAGTGTACAGGGGGCGCCCCACGAGCAGTACTTC. This codes for CAWSVQGAPHEQYF.

The chain links TRBV7-9 to TRBJ1-1, with TRBD1 matching over 11 bases. Germline CDR1 SEHNR, CDR2 FQNEAQ (reference sequence). The CDR3 covers 13 residues. The junction had 0 bases not matched to a gene; V was cut back by 5 bases and J by 4 bases. CDR3: CASSGTGGTEAFF. The CDR3 DNA is TGTGCCAGCAGCGGGACAGGGGGCACTGAAGCTTTCTTT. The full variable domain, completed using reference TRBV7-9 and TRBJ1-1, is DTGVSQNPRHKITKRGQNVTFRCDPISEHNRLYWYRQTLGQGPEFLTYFQNEAQLEKSRLLSDRFSAERPKGSFSTLEIQRTEQGDSAMYLCASSGTGGTEAFFGQGTRLTVV.

The chain is built from TRBV2 and TRBJ2-5; 13 nucleotides agree with TRBD2. This CDR3 region has 17 residues. With 5 bases clipped from V and 5 bases from J, the junction kept 11 bases outside the gene matches. Germline V gene data show CDR1 as SNHLY and CDR2 as FYNNEI. The CDR3 here is CASSRWTSGSSTETQYF. DNA for the CDR3: TGTGCCAGCAGTAGATGGACTAGCGGGAGCTCTACTGAGACCCAGTACTTC. The complete variable domain, with remaining parts taken from reference TRBV2 and TRBJ2-5, reads EPEVTQTPSHQVTQMGQEVILRCVPISNHLYFYWYRQILGQKVEFLVSFYNNEISEKSEIFDDQFSVERPDGSNFTLKIRSTKLEDSAMYFCASSRWTSGSSTETQYFGPGTRLLVL.

The chain joins TRBV9 to TRBJ2-2, with 8 bases aligning to TRBD1. This CDR3 is 17 amino acids long. The germline gives CDR1 SGDLS, CDR2 YYNGEE. V lost 7 bases to trimming and J lost 5 bases; unmatched junction nucleotides: 16. CDR3 sequence: CASSRAGGARRTGELFF. In DNA form, the CDR3 reads TGTGCCAGCTCCCGGGCAGGGGGCGCCCGACGGACCGGGGAGCTGTTTTTT.

This clone has more than one count but fewer than ten. CDR3 sequence (DNA): TGTGCCAGTAGCAGTACCGGGACAGGGAACACCGGGGAGCTGTTTTTT. This translates into CASSSTGTGNTGELFF. The chain is built from TRBV19 and TRBJ2-2; 8 nucleotides match TRBD1. The CDR3 has 16 residues. V trimming: 6 bases; J trimming: 1 base; junction bases outside the gene matches: 7. Germline CDR1 is LNHDA and CDR2 is SQIVND (reference sequence).

Concerning this clone: Other DNA sequences of this sample code for an identical CDR3. The rearrangement uses TRBV6-1 and TRBJ1-1; no firm D call. The CDR3 contains 14 residues. V lost 1 base to trimming and J lost 0 bases, with 6 bases between them. Germline assignment: CDR1 MNHNS and CDR2 SASEGT. CDR3 in amino acids: CASSEDRVNTEAFF. DNA of the CDR3: TGTGCCAGCAGTGAAGATCGGGTGAACACTGAAGCTTTCTTT.

V and J are TRBV25-1 and TRBJ1-6; TRBD1 matches 8 bases. Germline V gene sequence: CDR1 MGHDK, CDR2 SYGVNS. This CDR3 comprises 17 residues. With V trimmed by 2 bases and J by 4 bases, 7 bases remained unmatched. The CDR3 spells CASSEPGGADYNSPLHF. The CDR3 DNA reads TGTGCCAGCAGTGAACCAGGGGGCGCAGATTATAATTCACCCCTCCACTTT.

This clone was recorded once. The chain joins TRBV3-1 (or the pseudogene TRBV3-2) to TRBJ1-2; 12 positions agree with TRBD1. The CDR3 has 16 residues. Germline V lookup: CDR1 LGHDT, CDR2 YNNKEL (reference sequence). The trim removed 0 bases at V and 2 bases at J, leaving 1 base unmatched. This CDR3 reads CASSQEGTGGNYGYTF. The CDR3 DNA follows: TGTGCCAGCAGCCAAGAAGGGACAGGGGGCAACTATGGCTACACCTTC.

V gene TRBV14 combines with J gene TRBJ1-6; 7 nucleotides line up with TRBD1. Trimming removed 2 bases from V and 10 bases from J; junction bases left unmatched: 8. The CDR3 consists of 15 residues. The V gene's germline CDR1 is SGHDN and CDR2 FVKESK. The CDR3 sequence is CASSQNRGSGSPLHF. The CDR3 DNA sequence: TGTGCCAGCAGCCAAAACAGGGGATCAGGGTCACCCCTCCACTTT.

This rearrangement joins TRBV15 to TRBJ2-7, with 7 positions matching TRBD1. CDR1 LNHNV and CDR2 YYDKDF come from the germline V gene (reference sequence). This CDR3 region has 15 residues. The trim removed 0 bases at V and 3 bases at J, leaving 5 bases unmatched. The CDR3 coding sequence is TGTGCCACCAGCAGAGAGGGGGCAGGGGGCTACGAGCAGTACTTC. The encoded protein is CATSREGAGGYEQYF.

This chain uses TRBV7-9 with TRBJ2-1; TRBD1 agrees at 7 bases. CDR1 is SEHNR, CDR2 FQNEAQ, per germline (reference sequence). After removal of 4 bases from V and 6 bases from J, the junction contained 6 bases not matched to a gene. CDR3 length: 14 residues. The CDR3 region is CASSSPGQFNEQFF. The DNA for the CDR3 is TGTGCCAGCAGCTCCCCGGGACAGTTCAATGAGCAGTTCTTC. The whole variable domain, filled in from reference TRBV7-9 and TRBJ2-1, reads DTGVSQNPRHKITKRGQNVTFRCDPISEHNRLYWYRQTLGQGPEFLTYFQNEAQLEKSRLLSDRFSAERPKGSFSTLEIQRTEQGDSAMYLCASSSPGQFNEQFFGPGTRLTVL.

V is TRBV19 and J is TRBJ1-5; 8 nucleotides agree with TRBD1. J lost 4 bases, V lost 5 bases, and 7 bases had no gene match. The CDR3 is 15 residues long. Per germline, CDR1 LNHDA and CDR2 SQIVND (reference sequence). The CDR3 loop reads CASSPQQGVNQPQHF. CDR3 DNA sequence: TGTGCCAGTAGTCCTCAACAGGGGGTAAATCAGCCCCAGCATTTT.

The V call is TRBV6-5, the J call TRBJ1-1; D ambiguous. This CDR3 contains 13 residues. Germline V gene data show CDR1 as MNHEY and CDR2 as SVGAGI. V dropped 2 bases and J dropped 6 bases, with 10 bases sitting between them. The CDR3 DNA follows: TGTGCCAGCAGTTACACAGACGAGTCTGAAGCTTTCTTT. It codes for CASSYTDESEAFF.

A few counts support this clone. The chain links TRBV30 to TRBJ2-5; D perhaps matches TRBD2 (5 bases). Germline CDR1 reads GTSNPN; CDR2 reads SVGIG (reference sequence). Trimming pared 2 bases from V and 4 bases from J, leaving 14 bases between. The CDR3 runs 14 residues. CDR3 sequence: CAWSQLARGETQYF. CDR3 coding DNA: TGTGCCTGGAGTCAGCTAGCCCGGGGAGAGACCCAGTACTTC.

The chain links TRBV7-2 to TRBJ2-2; D possibly corresponds to TRBD2 (6 bases). Germline V gene data show CDR1 as SGHTA and CDR2 as FQGNSA. The V end was cut by 4 bases, the J end by 0 bases, with 12 bases between. This CDR3 has 16 amino acids. This CDR3 reads CASSSLSGANTGELFF. CDR3 bases: TGTGCCAGCAGCTCCCTGTCGGGGGCGAACACCGGGGAGCTGTTTTTT.

This chain joins TRBV6-6 and TRBJ1-5, with 9 bases lining up with TRBD1. Per the germline V gene, CDR1 is MNHNY and CDR2 is SVGAGI (reference sequence). V was pared by 5 bases and J by 3 bases, with 8 bases of the junction left unmatched. The CDR3 consists of 16 residues. The CDR3 region has the DNA TGTGCCAGCAGTACCGGACAGGGGCAATACAATCAGCCCCAGCATTTT. It translates to CASSTGQGQYNQPQHF.

The chain is built from TRBV18 and TRBJ1-3; D gene unclear. V was clipped by 0 bases and J by 0 bases, with 9 bases between them. Germline assignment: CDR1 KGHSH and CDR2 LQKENI. This CDR3 comprises 16 residues. CDR3 protein: CASSPPMAGSGNTIYF. The DNA for the CDR3 is TGTGCCAGCTCACCACCCATGGCAGGCTCTGGAAACACCATATATTTT. Using reference TRBV18 and TRBJ1-3 for the parts outside the CDR3, the full variable domain is NAGVMQNPRHLVRRRGQEARLRCSPMKGHSHVYWYRQLPEEGLKFMVYLQKENIIDESGMPKERFSAEFPKEGPSILRIQQVVRGDSAAYFCASSPPMAGSGNTIYFGEGSWLTVV.

This chain connects TRBV7-9 to TRBJ1-2; possible D gene TRBD1, 5 bases. The CDR3 has 13 amino acids. Trimming pared 6 bases from V and 5 bases from J, leaving 13 bases between. Germline lookup yields CDR1 SEHNR and CDR2 FQNEAQ (reference sequence). CDR3 in amino acids: CASRQEQDYGYTF. CDR3 in DNA: TGTGCCAGCAGGCAGGAACAGGATTATGGCTACACCTTC.

The V gene is TRBV7-6, the J gene TRBJ2-3; D might be TRBD1 (6 bases). Germline V gives CDR1 SGHVS, CDR2 FNYEAQ. V lost 4 bases, J lost 0 bases, and 14 bases lay in between. The CDR3 length is 16 residues. The CDR3 DNA is TGTGCCAGCAGCTCGATAGGGGGTATGAGCACAGATACGCAGTATTTT. It codes for CASSSIGGMSTDTQYF.

This chain uses TRBV7-9 with TRBJ1-3, with TRBD1 identical over 7 bases. With 4 bases clipped from V and 1 base from J, the junction kept 7 bases outside the gene matches. Germline V gene lookup returns CDR1 SEHNR and CDR2 FQNEAQ (reference sequence). The CDR3 loop spans 16 amino acids. CDR3 amino acids: CASSSPQGLSGNTIYF. CDR3 nucleotides: TGTGCCAGCAGCTCTCCACAGGGGTTATCTGGAAACACCATATATTTT.

The gene calls are TRBV7-9 and TRBJ2-3; TRBD2 aligns across 7 bases. CDR1 and CDR2 from the germline V gene are SEHNR and FQNEAQ (reference sequence). Trimming removed 4 bases from V and 2 bases from J; junction bases left unmatched: 3. The CDR3 loop spans 14 amino acids. The CDR3 here is CASSSWDYTDTQYF. The DNA for the CDR3 is TGTGCCAGCAGCTCCTGGGACTACACAGATACGCAGTATTTT.